The clone carrying this TCR beta chain was detected only once. The antigen is not known. Per sample, a minimum of 6.5 million PBMCs were isolated. The sample is drawn from a study of blood T cells in healthy people across ages. General observations from the study: Measured against age, TCR beta diversity per million T cells decreased in a roughly linear manner. Naive CD4+ cells and diversity were both higher in long-lived donors than in aged donors.

Germline values: CDR1 LGHNA, CDR2 YNFKEQ. V lost 2 bases to trimming and J lost 6 bases; unmatched junction nucleotides: 9. The CDR3 is 16 residues long. Sample-barcoded 5' priming and a J-beta primer mix drove a second PCR of roughly 6 to 12 cycles. Every cDNA molecule bore a tag from a template-switch adaptor containing 12 random nucleotides. Via MiXCR, TCRdb re-called the 5' RACE reads, giving one row per CDR3 protein. The data hold about a million distinct CDR3 sequences, with roughly half observed a single time. The sequence was collected from a woman aged 55-70 years in good health. Sequenced sample: blood. The chain combines TRBV4-2 with TRBJ2-1, with TRBD1 matching 8 bases. The DNA for the CDR3 is TGTGCCAGCAGCCAACCGGGACAGGCATCCCCCAATGAGCAGTTCTTC. Residues: CASSQPGQASPNEQFF.